Listed here are 11 T cell receptor beta chains from one sample, sequenced in a study of blood T cell repertoires in COVID-19 (dated by TCRdb to about 2020). Libraries were built with the immunoSEQ multiplex PCR assay. TCRdb took this table from immuneACCESS and kept in-frame rearrangements with V and J called. Such tables lack part of the clones; where checked against another copy, unresolved V genes explain under half of the gap, and the rest is unexplained. The sample includes around 450,000 clones, with about 90% observed a single time. The ten largest clones represent roughly 0.72% of the sample. The source material was PBMCs or T cells enriched from blood (not recorded which). All receptors derive from a woman between 18 and 29 years old who had recovered from COVID-19.

CDR3 protein: CASSLGGQNTEAFF. The CDR3 DNA sequence: TGTGCCAGCAGCTTGGGGGGGCAGAACACTGAAGCTTTCTTT. V and J are TRBV5-4 and TRBJ1-1, with D perhaps matching TRBD1 (6 bases). This CDR3 comprises 14 residues. Trimming took 0 bases from V and 1 from J, leaving 7 bases between them. CDR1 and CDR2 (germline): SGHNT, YYREEE (reference sequence).

V is TRBV7-9 and J is TRBJ1-2, with TRBD1 as a possible D gene (6 bases). The V and J ends lost 5 bases and 2 bases respectively, with 15 bases between them. Germline V CDR1 and CDR2: SEHNR, FQNEAQ (reference sequence). CDR3 length: 15 amino acids. As DNA, the CDR3 is TGTGCCAGCAGCACACCAGCGGGACAAAACTATGGCTACACCTTC. This translates into CASSTPAGQNYGYTF.

V is TRBV30 and J is TRBJ1-5, with unresolved D. The CDR3 is made up of 14 amino acids. V lost 3 bases to trimming and J lost 0 bases, with 9 bases between them. The germline V gene has CDR1 GTSNPN and CDR2 SVGIG (reference sequence). CDR3 sequence (DNA): TGTGCCTGGAGCTCAACAGCTAGCAATCAGCCCCAGCATTTT. Translation gives CAWSSTASNQPQHF.

The chain has TRBV7-9 and TRBJ2-7, with D possibly TRBD1 on 5 matching bases. Germline V gene sequence: CDR1 SEHNR, CDR2 FQNEAQ (reference sequence). This CDR3 has 16 residues. Trimming removed 4 bases at V and 0 bases at J, with 16 bases between. The CDR3 region is CASSSSDTTLSYEQYF. The CDR3 DNA follows: TGTGCCAGCAGCTCATCGGACACAACACTCTCCTACGAGCAGTACTTC.

The V and J genes are TRBV5-6 and TRBJ1-1; 7 positions agree with TRBD1. V trimming: 1 base; J trimming: 5 bases; junction bases outside the gene matches: 5. Germline V gene lookup returns CDR1 SGHDT and CDR2 YYEEEE. The CDR3 totals 14 residues. DNA for the CDR3: TGTGCCAGCAGCTTGACAGGGGCGGGGACTGAAGCTTTCTTT. Residues: CASSLTGAGTEAFF.

J is TRBJ1-2 and V is TRBV5-1; D possibly corresponds to TRBD1 (5 bases). Trimming stripped 4 bases from V and 8 bases from J, with 24 bases between. Germline CDR1 and CDR2: SGHRS and YFSETQ. The CDR3 is made up of 16 amino acids. CDR3 sequence (DNA): TGCGCCAGCAGCCCCGGAGCCGGGACCTCGGAGGGCGGCTACACCTTC. This sequence encodes CASSPGAGTSEGGYTF.

J is TRBJ1-2 and V is TRBV10-3; 8 bases map to TRBD1. Germline CDR1 is ENHRY and CDR2 is SYGVKD. J was trimmed by 6 bases and V by 4 bases; bases with no gene match: 4. CDR3 length equals 13 residues. The CDR3 region has the DNA TGTGCCATCAGTGGACAGGGGAGGAATGGCTACACCTTC. Its protein is CAISGQGRNGYTF.

The table lists this clone with a few counts. This sequence joins TRBV5-1 and TRBJ1-2; D is possibly TRBD1 (6 bases). This CDR3 is built from 14 residues. The V end was cut by 1 base, the J end by 3 bases, with 10 bases between. Germline V gene sequence: CDR1 SGHRS, CDR2 YFSETQ. The CDR3 coding sequence is TGCGCCAGCAGCTTGAGCGCAGGGGACTATGGCTACACCTTC. The encoded protein is CASSLSAGDYGYTF.

The sample holds one count of this clone. This chain connects TRBV5-6 to TRBJ1-1, with D unclear. Trimming shortened V by 4 bases and J by 2 bases, and 15 bases separated the two germline ends. The CDR3 runs 15 residues. CDR1 SGHDT and CDR2 YYEEEE come from the germline V gene. The CDR3 bases are TGTGCCAGCAGCAAGCCAGACTACAAAAACACTGAAGCTTTCTTT. Its translation is CASSKPDYKNTEAFF.

To note about this clone: One junction end does not reproduce the germline sequence, and a read error may be involved. The chain recombines TRBV19 with TRBJ2-3; 9 nucleotides line up with TRBD1. Germline V gene lookup returns CDR1 LNHDA and CDR2 SQIVND (reference sequence). The CDR3 extends over 16 amino acids. The CDR3 region is CASSAPTGTGTGTQYF. CDR3 DNA: TGTGCCAGTTCCGCCCCAACCGGGACAGGGACAGGTACGCAGTATTTT.

This clone was counted only a few times. This chain links TRBV6-1 with TRBJ2-3; 7 nucleotides agree with TRBD2. The CDR3 is made up of 15 amino acids. Germline CDR1 is MNHNS and CDR2 is SASEGT. V was clipped by 1 base and J by 2 bases; unmatched bases: 3. CDR3 DNA: TGTGCCAGCAGTGAAGGCGCGGGGGACACAGATACGCAGTATTTT. It translates to CASSEGAGDTDTQYF.